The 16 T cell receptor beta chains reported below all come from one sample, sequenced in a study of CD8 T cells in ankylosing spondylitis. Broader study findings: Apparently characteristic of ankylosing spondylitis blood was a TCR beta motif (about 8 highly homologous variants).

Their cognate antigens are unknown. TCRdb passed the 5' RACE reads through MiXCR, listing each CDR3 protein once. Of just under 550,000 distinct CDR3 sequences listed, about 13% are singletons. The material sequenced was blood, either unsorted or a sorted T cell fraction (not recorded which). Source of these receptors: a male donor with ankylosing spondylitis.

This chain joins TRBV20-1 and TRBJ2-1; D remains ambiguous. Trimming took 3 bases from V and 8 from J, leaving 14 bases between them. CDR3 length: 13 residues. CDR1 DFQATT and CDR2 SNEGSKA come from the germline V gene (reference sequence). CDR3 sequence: CSASSTFRYEQFF. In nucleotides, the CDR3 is TGCAGTGCTAGTTCAACCTTTAGGTATGAGCAGTTCTTC.

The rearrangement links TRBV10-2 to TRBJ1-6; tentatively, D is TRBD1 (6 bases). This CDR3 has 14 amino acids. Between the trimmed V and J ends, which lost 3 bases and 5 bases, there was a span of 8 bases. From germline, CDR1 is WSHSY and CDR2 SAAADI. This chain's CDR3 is CASSDQGNNSPLHF. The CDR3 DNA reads TGCGCCAGCAGTGACCAGGGGAATAATTCACCCCTCCACTTT.

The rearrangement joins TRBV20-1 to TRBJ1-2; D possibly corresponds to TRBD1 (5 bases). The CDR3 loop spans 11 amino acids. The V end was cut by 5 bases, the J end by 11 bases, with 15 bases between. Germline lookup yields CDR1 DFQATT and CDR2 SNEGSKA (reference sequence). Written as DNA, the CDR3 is TGCAGTGCTTTAGACAGACTACTTTACACCTTC. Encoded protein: CSALDRLLYTF.

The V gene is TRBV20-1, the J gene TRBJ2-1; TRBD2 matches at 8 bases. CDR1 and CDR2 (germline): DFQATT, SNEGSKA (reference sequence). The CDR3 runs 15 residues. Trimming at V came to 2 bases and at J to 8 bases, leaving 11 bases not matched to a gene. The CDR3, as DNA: TGCAGTGCTAGACTACCGGGACTAGAGAGTCATGAGCAGTTCTTC. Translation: CSARLPGLESHEQFF.

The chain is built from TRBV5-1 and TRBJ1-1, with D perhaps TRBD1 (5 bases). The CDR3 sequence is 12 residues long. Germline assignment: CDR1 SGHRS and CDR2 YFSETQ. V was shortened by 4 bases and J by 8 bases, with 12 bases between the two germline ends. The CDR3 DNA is TGCGCCAGCAGCCCCCAGGGATGGGAAGCTTTCTTT. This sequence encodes CASSPQGWEAFF.

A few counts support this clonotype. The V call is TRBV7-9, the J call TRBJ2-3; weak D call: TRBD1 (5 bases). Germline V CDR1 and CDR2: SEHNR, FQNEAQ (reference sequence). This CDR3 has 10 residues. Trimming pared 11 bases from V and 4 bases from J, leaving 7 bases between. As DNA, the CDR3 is TGTGCCCAAGGGGCAGATACGCAGTATTTT. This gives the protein CAQGADTQYF.

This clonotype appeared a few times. CDR3 loop: CSAPGLHNEQFF. In DNA, the CDR3 is TGCAGTGCCCCTGGCCTCCACAATGAGCAGTTCTTC. V is TRBV20-1 and J is TRBJ2-1; D is ambiguous. Germline-derived CDR1 and CDR2 are DFQATT and SNEGSKA (reference sequence). The germline V and J ends were trimmed by 6 bases and 5 bases, with 11 bases remaining between them. This CDR3 contains 12 residues.

The CDR3 DNA reads as TGTGCCAGCAGCCTCCCGGGACTAGCGTCCTACAATGAGCAGTTCTTC. This translates into CASSLPGLASYNEQFF. This sequence joins TRBV14 and TRBJ2-1; 10 bases are a match to TRBD2. This CDR3 has 16 residues. V shed 4 bases and J 1 base; nucleotides not matched to a gene: 4. Germline assignment: CDR1 SGHDN and CDR2 FVKESK.

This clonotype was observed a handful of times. The CDR3 here is CATTSGRTANTGELFF. The CDR3 DNA reads TGTGCCACCACCAGTGGCAGAACAGCGAACACCGGGGAGCTGTTTTTT. The chain couples TRBV24-1 to TRBJ2-2; D is ambiguous. Deletions cut 8 bases from V and 0 bases from J, with 15 bases between. The CDR3 has 16 residues. CDR1 KGHDR and CDR2 SFDVKD come from the germline V gene.

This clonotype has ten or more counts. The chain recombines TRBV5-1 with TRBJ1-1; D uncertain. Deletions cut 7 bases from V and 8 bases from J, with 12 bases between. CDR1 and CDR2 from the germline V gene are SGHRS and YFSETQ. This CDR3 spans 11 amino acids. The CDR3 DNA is TGCGCCAGCGTCGAAGCCCAGGAAGCTTTCTTT. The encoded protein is CASVEAQEAFF.

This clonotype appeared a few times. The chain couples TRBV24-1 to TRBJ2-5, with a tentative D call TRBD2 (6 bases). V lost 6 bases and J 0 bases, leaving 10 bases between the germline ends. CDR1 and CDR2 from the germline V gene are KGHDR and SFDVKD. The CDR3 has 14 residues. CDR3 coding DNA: TGTGCCACCAGTAGTACGGGGGACCAAGAGACCCAGTACTTC. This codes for CATSSTGDQETQYF.

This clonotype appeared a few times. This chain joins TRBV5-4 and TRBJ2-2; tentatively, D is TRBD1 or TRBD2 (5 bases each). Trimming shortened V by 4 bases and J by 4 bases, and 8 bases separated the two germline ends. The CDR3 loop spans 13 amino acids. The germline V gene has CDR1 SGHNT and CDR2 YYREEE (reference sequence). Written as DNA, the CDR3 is TGTGCCAGCAGCCGGGACGGCACCGGGGAGCTGTTTTTT. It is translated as CASSRDGTGELFF. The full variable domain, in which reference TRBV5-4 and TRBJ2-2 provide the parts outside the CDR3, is ETGVTQSPTHLIKTRGQQVTLRCSSQSGHNTVSWYQQALGQGPQFIFQYYREEENGRGNFPPRFSGLQFPNYSSELNVNALELDDSALYLCASSRDGTGELFFGEGSRLTVL.

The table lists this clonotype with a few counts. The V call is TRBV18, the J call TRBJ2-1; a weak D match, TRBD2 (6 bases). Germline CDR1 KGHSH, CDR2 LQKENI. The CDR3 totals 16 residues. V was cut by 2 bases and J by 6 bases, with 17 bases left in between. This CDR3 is CASSPITGVRVNEQFF. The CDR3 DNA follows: TGTGCCAGCTCACCAATAACGGGGGTGAGGGTCAATGAGCAGTTCTTC.

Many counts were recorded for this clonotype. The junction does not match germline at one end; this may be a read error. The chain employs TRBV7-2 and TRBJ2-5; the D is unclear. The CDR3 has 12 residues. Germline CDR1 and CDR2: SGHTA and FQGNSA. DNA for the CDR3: TGCGCCAGCAGCCCCTTCGGTGAGACCCAGTACTTC. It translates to CASSPFGETQYF.

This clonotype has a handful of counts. Here the CDR3 DNA reads TGCAGCGTTGGGAACGGGGCAAACACTGAAGCTTTCTTT. Protein: CSVGNGANTEAFF. V and J are TRBV29-1 and TRBJ1-1; maybe TRBD1 (5 bases). CDR1 is SQVTM, CDR2 ANQGSEA, per germline. The CDR3 is 13 residues long. The V and J ends lost 4 bases and 2 bases respectively, with 11 bases between them.

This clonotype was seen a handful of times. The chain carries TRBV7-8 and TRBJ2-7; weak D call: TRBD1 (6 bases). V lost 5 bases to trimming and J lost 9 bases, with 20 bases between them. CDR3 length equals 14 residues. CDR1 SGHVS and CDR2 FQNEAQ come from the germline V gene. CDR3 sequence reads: CASSPMPPGDLQYF. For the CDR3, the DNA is TGTGCCAGCAGCCCGATGCCCCCAGGGGATCTGCAGTACTTC. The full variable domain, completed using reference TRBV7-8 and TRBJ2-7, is GAGVSQSPRYKVAKRGQDVALRCDPISGHVSLFWYQQALGQGPEFLTYFQNEAQLDKSGLPSDRFFAERPEGSVSTLKIQRTQQEDSAVYLCASSPMPPGDLQYFGPGTRLTVT.